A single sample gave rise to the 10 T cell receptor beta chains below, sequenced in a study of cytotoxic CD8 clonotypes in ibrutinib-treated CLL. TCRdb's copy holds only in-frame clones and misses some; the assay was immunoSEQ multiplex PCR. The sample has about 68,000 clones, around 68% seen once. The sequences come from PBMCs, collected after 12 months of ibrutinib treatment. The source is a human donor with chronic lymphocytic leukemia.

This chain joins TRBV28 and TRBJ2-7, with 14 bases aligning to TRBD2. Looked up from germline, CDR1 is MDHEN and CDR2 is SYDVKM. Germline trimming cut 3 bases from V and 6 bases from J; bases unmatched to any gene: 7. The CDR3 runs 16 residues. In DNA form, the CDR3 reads TGTGCCAGCAGTTTGTGGACTAGCGGGGGGCGGCGCGAGCAGTACTTC. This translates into CASSLWTSGGRREQYF.

CDR3: CASFQGGTNEKLFF. The CDR3 DNA follows: TGTGCCAGCTTTCAGGGGGGGACTAATGAAAAACTGTTTTTT. This chain connects TRBV6-1 to TRBJ1-4; 7 positions agree with TRBD1. Germline CDR1 reads MNHNS; CDR2 reads SASEGT. Trimming took 8 bases from V and 2 from J; bases not matched to a gene: 5. The length of the CDR3 is 14 residues.

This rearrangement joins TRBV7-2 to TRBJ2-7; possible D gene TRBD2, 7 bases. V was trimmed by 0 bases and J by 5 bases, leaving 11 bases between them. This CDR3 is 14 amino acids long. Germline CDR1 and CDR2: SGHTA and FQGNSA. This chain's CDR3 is CASSLAGGHDEQYF. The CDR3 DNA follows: TGTGCCAGCAGCTTAGCGGGGGGGCACGACGAGCAGTACTTC.

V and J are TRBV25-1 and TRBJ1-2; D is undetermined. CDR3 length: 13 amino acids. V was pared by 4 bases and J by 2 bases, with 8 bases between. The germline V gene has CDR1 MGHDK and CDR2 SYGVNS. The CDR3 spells CASSVGPNYGYTF. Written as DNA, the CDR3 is TGTGCCAGCAGTGTAGGTCCCAACTATGGCTACACCTTC.

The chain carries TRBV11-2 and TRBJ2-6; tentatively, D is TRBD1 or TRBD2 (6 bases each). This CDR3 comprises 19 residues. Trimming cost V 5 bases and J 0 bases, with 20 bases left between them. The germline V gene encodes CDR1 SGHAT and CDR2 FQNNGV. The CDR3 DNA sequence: TGTGCCAGCAGCCGCTCCGCCGGGGGCTTTGACTCTGGGGCCAACGTCCTGACTTTC. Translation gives CASSRSAGGFDSGANVLTF. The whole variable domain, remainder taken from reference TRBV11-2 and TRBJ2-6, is EAGVAQSPRYKIIEKRQSVAFWCNPISGHATLYWYQQILGQGPKLLIQFQNNGVVDDSQLPKDRFSAERLKGVDSTLKIQPAKLEDSAVYLCASSRSAGGFDSGANVLTFGAGSRLTVL.

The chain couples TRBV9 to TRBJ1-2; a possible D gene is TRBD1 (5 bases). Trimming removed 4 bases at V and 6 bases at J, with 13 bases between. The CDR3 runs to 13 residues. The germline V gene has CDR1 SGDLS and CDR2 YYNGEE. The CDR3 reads CASSRQSQDGYTF. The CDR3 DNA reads TGTGCCAGCAGCAGACAGTCTCAAGATGGCTACACCTTC.

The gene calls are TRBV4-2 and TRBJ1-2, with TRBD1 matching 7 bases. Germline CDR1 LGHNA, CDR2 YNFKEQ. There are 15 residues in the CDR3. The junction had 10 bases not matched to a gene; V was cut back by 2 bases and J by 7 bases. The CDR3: CASSQPRTGLFGYTF. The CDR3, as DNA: TGTGCCAGCAGCCAACCTAGGACAGGTCTATTTGGCTACACCTTC.

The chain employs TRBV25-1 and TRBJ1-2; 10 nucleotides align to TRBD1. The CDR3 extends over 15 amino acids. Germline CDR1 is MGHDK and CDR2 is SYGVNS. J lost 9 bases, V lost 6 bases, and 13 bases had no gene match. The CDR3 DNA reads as TGTGCCAGCAGCTTTAGAGGACAGGGGGGGGACCGCTACACCTTC. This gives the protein CASSFRGQGGDRYTF.

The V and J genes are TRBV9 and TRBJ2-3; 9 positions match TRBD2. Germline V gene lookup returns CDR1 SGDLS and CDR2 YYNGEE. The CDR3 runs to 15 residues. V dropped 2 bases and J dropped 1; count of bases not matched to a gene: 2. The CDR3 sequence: CASSVSGGRTDTQYF. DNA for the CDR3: TGTGCCAGCAGCGTCAGCGGGGGGCGCACAGATACGCAGTATTTT. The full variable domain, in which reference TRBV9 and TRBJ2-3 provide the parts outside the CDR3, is DSGVTQTPKHLITATGQRVTLRCSPRSGDLSVYWYQQSLDQGLQFLIQYYNGEERAKGNILERFSAQQFPDLHSELNLSSLELGDSALYFCASSVSGGRTDTQYFGPGTRLTVL.

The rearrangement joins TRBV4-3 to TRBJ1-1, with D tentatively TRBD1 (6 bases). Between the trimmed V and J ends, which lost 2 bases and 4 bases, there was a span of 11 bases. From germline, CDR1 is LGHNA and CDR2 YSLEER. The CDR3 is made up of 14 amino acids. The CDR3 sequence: CASSQTQGGTEAFF. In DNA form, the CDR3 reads TGCGCCAGCAGCCAAACACAGGGAGGCACTGAAGCTTTCTTT.